Listed here are 31 T cell receptor beta chains from one sample, sequenced in a study of T cells expressing NK-cell markers. TCRdb reworked the 5' RACE reads into one entry per CDR3 protein, no DNA. The sample totals about 160,000 distinct CDR3 sequences. The sequencing sample was made of blood T cells: a sorted CD56 or NKG2C T cell subset, CD4+ or CD8+ T cells, or bulk PBMC T cells (not recorded which). The receptors were sampled from a man aged 18-75 years in good health.

This chain connects TRBV7-9 to TRBJ1-1. Germline CDR1 SEHNR, CDR2 FQNEAQ (reference sequence). The CDR3 runs to 13 residues. The CDR3 loop is CASSLARGAEAFF.

The chain employs TRBV15 and TRBJ2-5; the D call from TCRdb, TRBD1, cannot be confirmed without DNA. CDR1 is LNHNV, CDR2 YYDKDF, per germline (reference sequence). The CDR3 loop spans 14 amino acids. The CDR3 spells CATSREVQGETQYF.

The chain carries TRBV9 and TRBJ2-1. Germline V gives CDR1 SGDLS, CDR2 YYNGEE. The CDR3 extends over 14 amino acids. This chain's CDR3 is CASSVGTFYNEQFF. The whole variable domain, filled in from reference TRBV9 and TRBJ2-1, reads DSGVTQTPKHLITATGQRVTLRCSPRSGDLSVYWYQQSLDQGLQFLIQYYNGEERAKGNILERFSAQQFPDLHSELNLSSLELGDSALYFCASSVGTFYNEQFFGPGTRLTVL.

The chain joins TRBV5-1 to TRBJ2-3; the TRBD1 assignment by TCRdb is unverifiable without DNA. The CDR3 has 15 residues. Per germline, CDR1 SGHRS and CDR2 YFSETQ. CDR3 sequence reads: CASSLDPGTGDTQYF.

This chain joins TRBV27 and TRBJ2-7; TCRdb lists TRBD1, though no DNA is available to test this call. The CDR3 contains 16 residues. The V gene's germline CDR1 is MNHEY and CDR2 SMNVEV (reference sequence). The CDR3 loop is CASSPSGGHKTYEQYF.

The J gene is TRBJ2-3, the V gene TRBV19; the TRBD1 assignment by TCRdb is unverifiable without DNA. The CDR3 is 16 residues long. Germline V gene data show CDR1 as LNHDA and CDR2 as SQIVND (reference sequence). CDR3 protein: CASSADSSFRTDTQYF.

The chain links TRBV6-5 to TRBJ2-2. The CDR3 contains 13 residues. CDR1 MNHEY and CDR2 SVGAGI come from the germline V gene. The CDR3 sequence is CASSWVRDGELFF.

This chain joins TRBV3-1 and TRBJ2-5; TCRdb designates TRBD2, a call that cannot be tested without DNA. Germline V gives CDR1 LGHDT, CDR2 YNNKEL (reference sequence). The CDR3 is 15 residues long. CDR3 amino acids: CASSQAGTSEETQYF.

This clonotype ranks as medium-sized in terms of frequency. The chain has TRBV12-3 or TRBV12-4 and TRBJ2-1; TCRdb outputs TRBD2, but without DNA this stays unchecked. The length of the CDR3 is 14 residues. The CDR3 sequence: CASSFGGGAHEQFF.

The V call is TRBV25-1, the J call TRBJ1-1; TCRdb designates TRBD1, a call that cannot be tested without DNA. Germline-derived CDR1 and CDR2 are MGHDK and SYGVNS. This CDR3 is 12 amino acids long. CDR3 residues: CASSVTGAEAFF.

The V and J genes are TRBV6-5 and TRBJ1-2. The CDR3 spans 11 residues. CDR1 is MNHEY, CDR2 SVGAGI, per germline. The CDR3 reads CAIRNNYGYTF.

CDR3: CSARGPESPYNEQFF. The chain carries TRBV20-1 and TRBJ2-1; with no DNA, the TCRdb D assignment of TRBD2 cannot be verified. Germline-derived CDR1 and CDR2 are DFQATT and SNEGSKA (reference sequence). CDR3 length equals 15 residues.

This chain connects TRBV24-1 to TRBJ2-7; without DNA, the TCRdb call of TRBD1 cannot be checked. This CDR3 comprises 15 residues. The germline V gene has CDR1 KGHDR and CDR2 SFDVKD. CDR3 sequence reads: CATSGTGGLMNEQYF.

V and J are TRBV7-9 and TRBJ2-7; the TRBD2 assignment by TCRdb is unverifiable without DNA. Germline V gives CDR1 SEHNR, CDR2 FQNEAQ (reference sequence). The CDR3 totals 17 residues. The CDR3 protein is CASSPPTGGGSAYEQYF. Full variable domain (outside the CDR3, taken from reference TRBV7-9 and TRBJ2-7): DTGVSQNPRHKITKRGQNVTFRCDPISEHNRLYWYRQTLGQGPEFLTYFQNEAQLEKSRLLSDRFSAERPKGSFSTLEIQRTEQGDSAMYLCASSPPTGGGSAYEQYFGPGTRLTVT.

The chain couples TRBV9 to TRBJ2-1; TCRdb gives TRBD2 as the D gene, but with no DNA this cannot be confirmed. The CDR3 spans 16 residues. CDR1 and CDR2 (germline): SGDLS, YYNGEE. The CDR3 protein is CASSPWTSLSGNEQFF.

This chain connects TRBV27 to TRBJ2-1; TCRdb calls TRBD1, which cannot be checked without DNA. This CDR3 contains 16 residues. Germline V gene sequence: CDR1 MNHEY, CDR2 SMNVEV (reference sequence). Here the CDR3 reads CASSFDRPSSYNEQFF.

The chain links TRBV3-1 to TRBJ2-7; TCRdb's D call of TRBD2 is untestable without DNA. Germline V CDR1 and CDR2: LGHDT, YNNKEL (reference sequence). The CDR3 runs to 15 residues. CDR3 protein: CASSSSWGPSPEQYF.

The chain's CDR3 is CASSSYRGGTGELFF. The V gene is TRBV5-1, the J gene TRBJ2-2; TCRdb's D gene call, TRBD1, goes unchecked for lack of DNA. The germline CDR1 and CDR2 sequences are SGHRS and YFSETQ. The CDR3 is 15 residues long.

The rearrangement uses TRBV7-3 and TRBJ1-6; TCRdb's D call, TRBD1, is unchecked because there is no DNA. The CDR3 contains 14 residues. Per germline, CDR1 SGHTA and CDR2 FQGTGA. The CDR3 is CASSLLGGNSPLHF.

The V and J genes are TRBV29-1 and TRBJ1-6. The CDR3 has 13 amino acids. The germline CDR1 and CDR2 sequences are SQVTM and ANQGSEA. CDR3 sequence reads: CSVRNRDNSPLHF.

The gene calls are TRBV9 and TRBJ1-2; no DNA is available, so the TRBD1 call from TCRdb remains unchecked. In germline, CDR1 is SGDLS, CDR2 YYNGEE. This CDR3 is built from 16 residues. CDR3 residues: CASSARVQVSGKGYTF. The full variable domain, its missing parts supplied by reference TRBV9 and TRBJ1-2, is DSGVTQTPKHLITATGQRVTLRCSPRSGDLSVYWYQQSLDQGLQFLIQYYNGEERAKGNILERFSAQQFPDLHSELNLSSLELGDSALYFCASSARVQVSGKGYTFGSGTRLTVV.

The rearrangement uses TRBV6-5 and TRBJ2-7. The CDR3 loop spans 15 amino acids. Germline-derived CDR1 and CDR2 are MNHEY and SVGAGI. CDR3 protein: CASSYSDTHAYEQYF.

The chain has TRBV6-5 and TRBJ2-7. CDR1 is MNHEY, CDR2 SVGAGI, per germline. The CDR3 is 15 residues long. Here the CDR3 reads CASSYSTTSPYEQYF.

The chain joins TRBV15 to TRBJ2-3; TCRdb's D call, TRBD2, is unchecked because there is no DNA. Germline V gives CDR1 LNHNV, CDR2 YYDKDF (reference sequence). The CDR3 sequence is 18 residues long. The CDR3 spells CATSTTNRGGAIADTQYF.

The chain carries TRBV5-1 and TRBJ1-4. Germline assignment: CDR1 SGHRS and CDR2 YFSETQ. This CDR3 region has 14 residues. The chain's CDR3 is CASSLVRLVEKLFF.

The chain recombines TRBV12-3 or TRBV12-4 with TRBJ2-6; TCRdb outputs TRBD1, but without DNA this stays unchecked. The CDR3 spans 17 residues. CDR3 residues: CASSPTGSFSGANVLTF.

The chain couples TRBV20-1 to TRBJ2-1; TCRdb's assignment of TRBD2 cannot be checked, as there is no DNA. CDR1 DFQATT and CDR2 SNEGSKA come from the germline V gene (reference sequence). This CDR3 has 15 amino acids. The CDR3 reads CSALPRIAGLREQFF.

The CDR3 protein is CASSFRFQNNEQFF. The chain is built from TRBV12-3 or TRBV12-4 and TRBJ2-1. The CDR3 has 14 residues.

The V call is TRBV5-1, the J call TRBJ2-7; the TCRdb call, TRBD1, lacks DNA for checking. This CDR3 comprises 14 residues. CDR1 is SGHRS and CDR2 is YFSETQ in the germline V gene. Here the CDR3 reads CASAGTTSSYEQYF.

The chain carries TRBV14 and TRBJ2-3; TCRdb's D call of TRBD1 is untestable without DNA. The germline V gene has CDR1 SGHDN and CDR2 FVKESK. This CDR3 spans 17 amino acids. CDR3 residues: CASSQVIRGHSGDTQYF.

V and J are TRBV20-1 and TRBJ2-5; TCRdb's D call, TRBD1, is unchecked because there is no DNA. This CDR3 is 12 amino acids long. From germline, CDR1 is DFQATT and CDR2 SNEGSKA (reference sequence). CDR3 in amino acids: CSAGDNQETQYF.